One and the same sample provided the 3 T cell receptor delta chains below, sequenced in a study of Vδ1+ human thymocytes. The template was reverse-transcribed extracted RNA. CDR3 amplicons came from multiplex PCR with pooled V-gene forward and constant-region reverse primers. TCRdb reapplied CATT to the multiplex PCR reads. The sample includes over 45,000 delta-chain clones, about 14% of them seen just once. These TCRs' antigens remain unknown. Study-level findings and limits: Thymic TRG and TRD repertoires appeared highly polyclonal, with Gaussian CDR3 length distributions.

Sequencing used Vdelta1+ gamma-delta thymocytes from the thymus. As to subset: FACS-sorted CD3+ TCRalphabeta- TCRVdelta1+ TCRVdelta2- thymocytes. These receptors originate from a girl under three years old who had congenital heart surgery.

This clone has just a few counts. J is TRDJ1 and V is TRDV1; 9 bases align to TRDD2. CDR3 length: 21 residues. V lost 5 bases and J lost 3; bases outside the gene matches: 25. Germline CDR1 and CDR2: TSWWSYY and QGS. CDR3 amino acids: CALGPPCLPTLRGMGADKLIF. DNA of the CDR3: TGTGCTCTTGGGCCCCCGTGCCTTCCTACGTTGAGGGGGATGGGGGCCGATAAACTCATCTTT.

This chain connects TRDV1 to TRDJ1; TRDD3 aligns across 10 bases. J lost 5 bases, V lost 0 bases, and 27 bases had no gene match. The CDR3 has 23 residues. Germline CDR1 is TSWWSYY and CDR2 is QGS. The CDR3 sequence is CALGELSYPKRILGDLSSDKLIF. For the CDR3, the DNA is TGTGCTCTTGGGGAACTTTCCTATCCAAAACGTATACTGGGGGATCTTTCTTCTGATAAACTCATCTTT.

This clone has more than one count but fewer than ten. This sequence joins TRDV1 and TRDJ1; D is perhaps TRDD2 (6 bases). V lost 3 bases, J lost 3 bases, and 26 bases lay in between. Germline V gene data show CDR1 as TSWWSYY and CDR2 as QGS. The CDR3 spans 19 residues. CDR3 nucleotide sequence: TGTGCTCTTGGGGACCAGTGGCCCTTCCCCAATGTGGAGGCCGATAAACTCATCTTT. Translating it yields CALGDQWPFPNVEADKLIF.